Below, 30 T cell receptor beta chains from the same sample are listed, as sequenced in a study of shared clonotypes between healthy human individuals. Libraries were prepared by immunoSEQ multiplex PCR; TCRdb keeps only in-frame clonotypes and omits some of them. The data contain around 990,000 clones, roughly 80% of them singletons. Sequenced: memory CD4+ T cells from PBMCs. The subset was: CD45RA-negative fraction. Every receptor here comes from a man aged 18 to 29 in good health. Some clones in this sample may be carry-over from other donors' samples.

This chain uses TRBV18 with TRBJ2-4, with 7 bases fitting TRBD2. This CDR3 is 13 amino acids long. The junction had 4 bases not matched to a gene; V was cut back by 4 bases and J by 7 bases. CDR1 is KGHSH, CDR2 LQKENI, per germline. This chain's CDR3 is CASSREGLNIQYF. The CDR3, as DNA: TGTGCCAGCTCACGGGAGGGCCTTAACATTCAGTACTTC.

Details on this clone: The sample contains more than one DNA sequence encoding this CDR3. The chain combines TRBV28 with TRBJ1-2; TRBD1 agrees at 10 bases. The CDR3 extends over 14 amino acids. CDR1 and CDR2 from the germline V gene are MDHEN and SYDVKM. J was trimmed by 2 bases and V by 3 bases; bases with no gene match: 0. The CDR3 sequence is CASSLGQGNYGYTF. CDR3 DNA sequence: TGTGCCAGCAGTTTGGGACAGGGGAACTATGGCTACACCTTC.

Only one count was recorded for this clone. The gene calls are TRBV11-2 and TRBJ2-7; D ambiguous. Germline assignment: CDR1 SGHAT and CDR2 FQNNGV. The V and J ends lost 5 bases and 3 bases respectively, with 11 bases between them. This CDR3 has 13 amino acids. The CDR3 DNA is TGTGCCAGCAGCCCGCCCCAGTACTACGAGCAGTACTTC. Residues: CASSPPQYYEQYF.

The chain links TRBV4-3 to TRBJ1-2; D is undetermined. CDR3 length: 15 residues. Deletions cut 0 bases from V and 2 bases from J, with 10 bases between. Germline CDR1 LGHNA, CDR2 YSLEER. CDR3 nucleotide sequence: TGCGCCAGCAGCCAAGATAGGTACAACAACTATGGCTACACCTTC. Translated: CASSQDRYNNYGYTF.

This rearrangement joins TRBV4-3 to TRBJ2-7, with 7 bases that match TRBD1. This CDR3 is built from 15 residues. The V segment lost 0 bases and the J segment 4 bases; nucleotides outside the gene matches: 6. From germline, CDR1 is LGHNA and CDR2 YSLEER. The CDR3 DNA is TGCGCCAGCAGCCAAGATCTTGGCAGGGGGTACGAGCAGTACTTC. This encodes CASSQDLGRGYEQYF.

V and J are TRBV28 and TRBJ2-2; no definite D call. V shed 6 bases and J shed 5 bases, with 13 bases lying between them. CDR1 MDHEN and CDR2 SYDVKM come from the germline V gene. The CDR3 covers 14 residues. The CDR3 coding sequence is TGTGCCAGCAGGCCACCAATTGTGACCGGGGAGCTGTTTTTT. Protein product: CASRPPIVTGELFF. Looking up the rest from reference TRBV28 and TRBJ2-2 gives the full variable domain: DVKVTQSSRYLVKRTGEKVFLECVQDMDHENMFWYRQDPGLGLRLIYFSYDVKMKEKGDIPEGYSVSREKKERFSLILESASTNQTSMYLCASRPPIVTGELFFGEGSRLTVL.

In its sample, this clone was seen a few times. This chain connects TRBV19 to TRBJ1-4; D is undetermined. The CDR3 is 15 residues long. The germline gives CDR1 LNHDA, CDR2 SQIVND (reference sequence). Trimming took 4 bases from V and 4 from J, leaving 13 bases between them. For the CDR3, the DNA is TGTGCCAGTAGTACTTACGGCGGGATTAATGAAAAACTGTTTTTT. Protein sequence: CASSTYGGINEKLFF.

V usage is TRBV29-1 and J usage is TRBJ2-1; D unclear. Germline assignment: CDR1 SQVTM and CDR2 ANQGSEA. Trimming cost V 7 bases and J 7 bases, with 17 bases left between them. The CDR3 consists of 13 residues. This CDR3 is CSARPPAGNEQFF. CDR3 in DNA: TGCAGCGCCAGACCGCCGGCCGGTAATGAGCAGTTCTTC.

In regard to this clone: The junction differs from germline at one of its ends, possibly a read error. The chain carries TRBV28 and TRBJ2-7, with 7 bases that match TRBD1. CDR1 and CDR2 from the germline V gene are MDHEN and SYDVKM. The CDR3 consists of 16 residues. The CDR3 DNA follows: TGTGCCAGCAGTTTACGGGGCGCCGACAGGGTGGGGCAGCGGCACTTC. It specifies CASSLRGADRVGQRHF.

The chain employs TRBV27 and TRBJ2-1; D assignment may be TRBD1 or TRBD2 (5 bases each). The CDR3 sequence is 14 residues long. With 1 base removed from V and 6 bases from J, the gap between germline ends came to 10 bases. CDR1 and CDR2 from the germline V gene are MNHEY and SMNVEV (reference sequence). The chain's CDR3 is CASSLFRGPNEQFF. In DNA form, the CDR3 reads TGTGCCAGCAGTTTATTCCGGGGACCCAATGAGCAGTTCTTC.

This chain's CDR3 is CASSFGLSGNTGELFF. The CDR3 DNA reads as TGTGCCAGCAGCTTCGGGCTGAGTGGGAACACCGGGGAGCTGTTTTTT. The rearrangement links TRBV5-4 to TRBJ2-2, with no clear D. The ends were cut back, 2 bases at V and 1 base at J, with 12 bases in the middle. Germline V CDR1 and CDR2: SGHNT, YYREEE (reference sequence). This CDR3 is built from 16 residues.

The CDR3 reads CASTPWGGYGGNQPQHF. The CDR3 DNA reads as TGTGCCAGCACGCCATGGGGAGGGTACGGAGGCAATCAGCCCCAGCATTTT. The chain employs TRBV28 and TRBJ1-5; D is ambiguous. The germline CDR1 and CDR2 sequences are MDHEN and SYDVKM. CDR3 length: 17 amino acids. Trimming shortened V by 7 bases and J by 2 bases, and 21 bases separated the two germline ends.

This chain uses TRBV2 with TRBJ1-5; D may be TRBD1 (5 bases). V was cut by 1 base and J by 4 bases, with 11 bases left in between. The CDR3 sequence is 15 residues long. CDR1 is SNHLY and CDR2 is FYNNEI in the germline V gene. The CDR3, as DNA: TGTGCCAGCAGTGAAGGACAGTTTAGGAATCAGCCCCAGCATTTT. Protein product: CASSEGQFRNQPQHF.

This clone has a single count. The chain employs TRBV9 and TRBJ1-1, with TRBD1 matching 9 bases. The CDR3 is 14 residues long. Germline V gene data show CDR1 as SGDLS and CDR2 as YYNGEE. Trimming at V came to 4 bases and at J to 3 bases, leaving 4 bases not matched to a gene. The CDR3 is CASSPGTGYTEAFF. CDR3 in DNA: TGTGCCAGCAGCCCAGGGACAGGGTACACTGAAGCTTTCTTT. Filled out from reference TRBV9 and TRBJ1-1, the complete variable domain reads DSGVTQTPKHLITATGQRVTLRCSPRSGDLSVYWYQQSLDQGLQFLIQYYNGEERAKGNILERFSAQQFPDLHSELNLSSLELGDSALYFCASSPGTGYTEAFFGQGTRLTVV.

The rearrangement links TRBV5-4 to TRBJ2-3; 13 nucleotides match TRBD2. Germline trimming cut 4 bases from V and 2 bases from J; bases unmatched to any gene: 4. The CDR3 sequence is 16 residues long. The germline CDR1 and CDR2 sequences are SGHNT and YYREEE (reference sequence). DNA of the CDR3: TGTGCCAGCAGCGTGACTAGCGGGAGGAACACAGATACGCAGTATTTT. The encoded protein is CASSVTSGRNTDTQYF.

To note about this clone: This specimen includes other DNA sequences encoding the same CDR3. This rearrangement joins TRBV7-3 to TRBJ2-3, with 12 positions matching TRBD2. The CDR3 consists of 16 residues. After removal of 5 bases from V and 0 bases from J, the junction contained 3 bases not matched to a gene. Germline CDR1 and CDR2: SGHTA and FQGTGA. DNA for the CDR3: TGTGCCAGCAGCCCGGGGACTAGCGGGAGCACAGATACGCAGTATTTT. Translating gives CASSPGTSGSTDTQYF.

The rearrangement joins TRBV2 to TRBJ2-5; no definite D call. V was trimmed by 1 base and J by 6 bases, leaving 9 bases between them. Germline V gene sequence: CDR1 SNHLY, CDR2 FYNNEI. This CDR3 comprises 13 residues. In nucleotides, the CDR3 is TGTGCCAGCAGTGAAGGGGTCCCTAAGACCCAGTACTTC. Translating it yields CASSEGVPKTQYF.

The gene calls are TRBV5-4 and TRBJ2-3; D is perhaps TRBD1 (7 bases). Germline V gene data show CDR1 as SGHNT and CDR2 as YYREEE (reference sequence). The CDR3 is 15 residues long. V was pared by 4 bases and J by 4 bases, with 16 bases between. Written as DNA, the CDR3 is TGTGCCAGCAGCCCGGGGGCAGGGGGAGCAGATACGCAGTATTTT. Protein: CASSPGAGGADTQYF.

The rearrangement joins TRBV7-9 to TRBJ2-7; 7 bases are shared with TRBD1. This CDR3 contains 16 residues. Germline V gene sequence: CDR1 SEHNR, CDR2 FQNEAQ (reference sequence). Trimming cost V 5 bases and J 7 bases; bases outside gene matches: 17. CDR3 protein: CASSPKTGTLSREQYF. In DNA form, the CDR3 reads TGTGCCAGCAGCCCGAAGACAGGGACACTATCGAGGGAGCAGTACTTC. The full variable domain, with the rest looked up from reference TRBV7-9 and TRBJ2-7, is DTGVSQNPRHKITKRGQNVTFRCDPISEHNRLYWYRQTLGQGPEFLTYFQNEAQLEKSRLLSDRFSAERPKGSFSTLEIQRTEQGDSAMYLCASSPKTGTLSREQYFGPGTRLTVT.

The chain uses TRBV2 and TRBJ2-3, with 7 positions matching TRBD2. There are 15 residues in the CDR3. The V gene end was trimmed by 4 bases and the J gene end by 7 bases; junction bases not matched to a gene: 11. The germline V gene has CDR1 SNHLY and CDR2 FYNNEI. The DNA for the CDR3 is TGTGCCAGCAGTGCCGAGGGGCAGAGCGGGAATACGCAGTATTTT. Its translation is CASSAEGQSGNTQYF.

V is TRBV7-8 and J is TRBJ2-3, with 7 nucleotides matching TRBD2. CDR3 size: 15 residues. Germline V gene lookup returns CDR1 SGHVS and CDR2 FQNEAQ. After removal of 1 base from V and 4 bases from J, the junction contained 5 bases not matched to a gene. The CDR3 DNA reads as TGTGCCAGCAGCTTAGTGGCGGGAGTTGCAGATACGCAGTATTTT. Protein: CASSLVAGVADTQYF.

V usage is TRBV5-6 and J usage is TRBJ1-3; no definite D call. Germline loops: CDR1 SGHDT, CDR2 YYEEEE. The CDR3 is 19 residues long. Trimming left V 1 base short and J 0 bases short, with 20 bases between. For the CDR3, the DNA is TGTGCCAGCAGCTTGTCGGGGATTTCTACATTACTCTCTGGAAACACCATATATTTT. It encodes CASSLSGISTLLSGNTIYF.

For this clone: Distinct nucleotide sequences in the sample also encode this CDR3. The chain employs TRBV5-1 and TRBJ2-1, with 11 bases that match TRBD2. J gave up 6 bases and V 6 bases, and 8 bases lay outside the gene matches. Germline CDR1 SGHRS, CDR2 YFSETQ. The CDR3 has 15 residues. The chain's CDR3 is CASTPLAGGPNEQFF. In nucleotides, the CDR3 is TGCGCCAGCACCCCCTTAGCGGGAGGGCCCAATGAGCAGTTCTTC.

This clone was found many times. This specimen includes other DNA sequences encoding the same CDR3. The chain couples TRBV7-3 to TRBJ2-2; D is unclear. The CDR3 totals 12 residues. V was cut by 5 bases and J by 1 base, with 2 bases left in between. The germline V gene has CDR1 SGHTA and CDR2 FQGTGA. In nucleotides, the CDR3 is TGTGCCAGCAGCCGGAACACCGGGGAGCTGTTTTTT. Translated: CASSRNTGELFF.

The rearrangement joins TRBV15 to TRBJ1-1; no reliable D call. Germline assignment: CDR1 LNHNV and CDR2 YYDKDF (reference sequence). The CDR3 runs to 14 residues. V gave up 0 bases and J gave up 0 bases, with 5 bases separating them. CDR3 protein: CATSRDPLNTEAFF. CDR3 sequence (DNA): TGTGCCACCAGCAGAGACCCCTTGAACACTGAAGCTTTCTTT.

The chain recombines TRBV18 with TRBJ2-1; D perhaps matches TRBD2 (5 bases). CDR1 is KGHSH, CDR2 LQKENI, per germline. The V and J ends lost 5 bases and 9 bases respectively, with 14 bases between them. The CDR3 spans 13 residues. The CDR3: CASSEDPAGEQFF. CDR3 sequence (DNA): TGTGCCAGCTCAGAGGACCCCGCGGGTGAGCAGTTCTTC.

As for this clone: Other DNA sequences in this specimen translate into the identical CDR3. The J gene is TRBJ1-2, the V gene TRBV7-2; a possible D gene is TRBD1 (5 bases). Trimming cost V 5 bases and J 2 bases, with 12 bases left between them. Germline V gene lookup returns CDR1 SGHTA and CDR2 FQGNSA. This CDR3 has 14 residues. CDR3 bases: TGTGCCAGCAGCCGCGACAGTTCCAACTATGGCTACACCTTC. It codes for CASSRDSSNYGYTF.

The chain employs TRBV2 and TRBJ2-1; 8 bases agree with TRBD2. This CDR3 spans 17 amino acids. CDR1 is SNHLY and CDR2 is FYNNEI in the germline V gene. The V segment lost 3 bases and the J segment 6 bases; nucleotides outside the gene matches: 13. CDR3 DNA: TGTGCCAGCAGTGATAGGGCGGGACTAGAGGATCCCAATGAGCAGTTCTTC. Translated, it gives CASSDRAGLEDPNEQFF. The full variable domain, rest sourced from reference TRBV2 and TRBJ2-1, is EPEVTQTPSHQVTQMGQEVILRCVPISNHLYFYWYRQILGQKVEFLVSFYNNEISEKSEIFDDQFSVERPDGSNFTLKIRSTKLEDSAMYFCASSDRAGLEDPNEQFFGPGTRLTVL.

In the case of this clone: A far larger clone is one base from this, pointing to a likely read error. Other nucleotide sequences from this sample produce the same CDR3. This chain links TRBV5-1 with TRBJ2-5, with D uncertain. The CDR3 is made up of 11 amino acids. The germline gives CDR1 SGHRS, CDR2 YFSETQ. Trimming left V 4 bases short and J 1 base short, with 2 bases between. The CDR3 DNA follows: TGCGCCAGCAGCGTCCAAGAGACCCAGTACTTC. Its protein product is CASSVQETQYF.

This clone was seen just once. The chain joins TRBV7-8 to TRBJ1-1; the D gene is possibly TRBD1 (6 bases). CDR1 is SGHVS, CDR2 FQNEAQ, per germline. Trimming shortened V by 5 bases and J by 3 bases, and 19 bases separated the two germline ends. The length of the CDR3 is 16 residues. CDR3 DNA sequence: TGTGCCAGCAGCGACCGGGATCTCCGACAGGACACTGAAGCTTTCTTT. It specifies CASSDRDLRQDTEAFF.